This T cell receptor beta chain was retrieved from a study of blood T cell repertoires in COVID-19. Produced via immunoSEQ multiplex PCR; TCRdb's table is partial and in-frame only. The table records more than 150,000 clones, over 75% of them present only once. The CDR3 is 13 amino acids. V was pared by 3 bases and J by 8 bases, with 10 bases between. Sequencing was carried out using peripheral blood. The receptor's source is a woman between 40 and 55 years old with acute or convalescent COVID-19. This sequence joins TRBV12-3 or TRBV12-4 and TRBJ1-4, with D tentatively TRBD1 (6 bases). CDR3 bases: TGTGCCAGCAGTTTGCTGCAGGGGGAAAAACTGTTTTTT. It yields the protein CASSLLQGEKLFF.